This record covers a single TCR beta chain. The method was immunoSEQ multiplex PCR; TCRdb's version includes in-frame clones alone and lacks a portion of them. The data contain fewer than 500,000 clones, 70% to 90% of them singletons. The CDR3 covers 17 residues. Germline-derived CDR1 and CDR2 are MGHDK and SYGVNS. V gave up 3 bases and J gave up 3 bases, with 21 bases separating them. The source of the sample is a study of blood T cell repertoires in COVID-19. Study members were between about 18 and 95 years old and lived in some 22 US regions. The specimen sequenced was PBMCs or T cells enriched from blood (not recorded which). V is TRBV25-1 and J is TRBJ2-7; D might be TRBD1 or TRBD2, each matching 10 bases. This TCR was sampled from a woman younger than 30 with acute COVID-19. CDR3 region: CASSDRQGASGSYEQYF. The CDR3 nucleotides are TGTGCCAGCAGTGACCGACAGGGGGCTAGCGGGAGCTACGAGCAGTACTTC.